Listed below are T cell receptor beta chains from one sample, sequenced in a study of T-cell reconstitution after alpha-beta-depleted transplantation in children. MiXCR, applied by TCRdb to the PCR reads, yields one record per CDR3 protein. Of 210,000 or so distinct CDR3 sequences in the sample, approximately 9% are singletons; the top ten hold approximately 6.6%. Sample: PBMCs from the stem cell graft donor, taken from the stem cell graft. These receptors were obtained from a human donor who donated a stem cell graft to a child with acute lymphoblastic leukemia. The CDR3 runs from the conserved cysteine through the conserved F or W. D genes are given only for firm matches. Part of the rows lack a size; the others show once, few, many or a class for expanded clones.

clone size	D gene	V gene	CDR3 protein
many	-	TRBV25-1	CASSASKAKNIQYF
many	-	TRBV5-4	CASSSQGREANYGYTF
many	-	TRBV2	CASKLLRGAKETQYF
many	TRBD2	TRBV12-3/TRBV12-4	CASSSGTSGGGQETQYF
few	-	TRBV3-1	CASSQGGVGYTF
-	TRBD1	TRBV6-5	CASSYSTGPNYGYTF
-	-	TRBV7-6	CASSPNRGSLSGANVLTF
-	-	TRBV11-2	CASSLDQAQCF
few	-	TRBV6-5	CASSSTMTIRTGELFF
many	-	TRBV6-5	CASSYQGVGGTDTQYF
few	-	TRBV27	CASSLTTGVYEQYF
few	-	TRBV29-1	CSVEEATGRETQYF
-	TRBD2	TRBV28	CASSMGLAAHNDFQETQYF
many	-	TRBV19	CASSSTGNSYEQYF
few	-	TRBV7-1	CASSSGGTALGAGIVAGNTIYF
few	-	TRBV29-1	CSVEPRQEDTEAFF
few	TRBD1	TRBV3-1	CASSLRQGEAGANVLTF
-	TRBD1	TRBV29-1	CSATGVQETQYF
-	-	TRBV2	CASSGTSNSNQPQHF
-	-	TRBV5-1	CANTSGRTNEKLFF
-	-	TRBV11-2	CASSFRGNNEQFF
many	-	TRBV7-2	CASSLRSGETQYF
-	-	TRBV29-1	CSVRREVGELFF
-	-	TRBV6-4	CASSLNRMGNQPQHF
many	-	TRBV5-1	CASSLAQGSTGELFF
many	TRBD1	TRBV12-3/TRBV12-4	CASSAGTGEVDTIYF
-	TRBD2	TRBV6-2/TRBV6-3	CASSYSVAGVTDTQYF
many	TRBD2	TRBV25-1	CASSGIRPLAGDGGEQYF
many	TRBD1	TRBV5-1	CASGPRDRVNTEAFF
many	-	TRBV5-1	CASRSESNQPQHF
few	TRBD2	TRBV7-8	CASSSQIINSGRQETQYF
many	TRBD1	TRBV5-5	CASSLLSGQTYEQYF
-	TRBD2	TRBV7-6	CASSYSASGGTYEQYF
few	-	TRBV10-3	CAISEGGGNISPLHF
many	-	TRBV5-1	CASSFGPGVTGELFF
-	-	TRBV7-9	CASSLHSNQPQHF
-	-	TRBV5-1	CASSLGVQGNTDTQYF
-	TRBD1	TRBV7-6	CASSLDTGGTYEQYF
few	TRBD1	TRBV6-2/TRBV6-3	CASTALRGLPQHF
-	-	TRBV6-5	CASSYSGAGALSAEAFF
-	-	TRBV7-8	CASSPIISGANVLTF
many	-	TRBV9	CASSSYYNEQFF
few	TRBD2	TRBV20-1	CSATRGRWPGELFF